This passage covers 23 T cell receptor beta chains from one sample sequenced in a study of PD-L1 blockade in urothelial cancer. The repertoire was sequenced with immunoSEQ multiplex PCR; TCRdb's copy has only in-frame clones and lacks some. Of about 81,000 clones in the sample, 89% were seen once. Time point meaning: pretreatment peripheral blood. Sample: PBMCs, taken around atezolizumab (anti-PD-L1) treatment. Receptor source: a woman older than 75 with urothelial cancer.

This sequence joins TRBV25-1 and TRBJ2-1; the D gene is possibly TRBD2 (5 bases). The CDR3 sequence is 14 residues long. The ends were cut back, 8 bases at V and 5 bases at J, with 16 bases in the middle. Germline CDR1 is MGHDK and CDR2 is SYGVNS. The chain's CDR3 is CASFEGSRDNEQFF. The CDR3 DNA reads as TGTGCCAGCTTCGAGGGTAGTAGGGACAATGAGCAGTTCTTC.

This clone was detected once. The rearrangement uses TRBV18 and TRBJ2-3, with 12 bases lining up with TRBD2. J lost 3 bases, V lost 6 bases, and 7 bases had no gene match. Germline V gives CDR1 KGHSH, CDR2 LQKENI. CDR3 length: 16 amino acids. CDR3 in DNA: TGTGCCAGCTCGCAACTAGCGGGAGGTAGGACAGATACGCAGTATTTT. The encoded protein is CASSQLAGGRTDTQYF.

This chain uses TRBV19 with TRBJ2-1, with D possibly matching TRBD2 (5 bases). Trimming removed 5 bases at V and 9 bases at J, with 17 bases between. This CDR3 region has 14 residues. Germline V CDR1 and CDR2: LNHDA, SQIVND (reference sequence). In DNA form, the CDR3 reads TGTGCCAGTAGTCTCGAGCTGGTTCGGGGTGAGCAGTTCTTC. Its translation is CASSLELVRGEQFF.

The sample holds a few counts of this clone. The V and J genes are TRBV30 and TRBJ2-6; D not certain. The CDR3 length is 12 residues. Germline V gives CDR1 GTSNPN, CDR2 SVGIG (reference sequence). The V end lost 8 bases, the J end lost 0 bases, and 5 bases lay between the germline ends. The chain's CDR3 is CAHSSGANVLTF. The CDR3 bases are TGTGCCCACAGCTCTGGGGCCAACGTCCTGACTTTC. Full variable domain (rest looked up from reference TRBV30 and TRBJ2-6): SQTIHQWPATLVQPVGSPLSLECTVEGTSNPNLYWYRQAAGRGLQLLFYSVGIGQISSEVPQNLSASRPQDRQFILSSKKLLLSDSGFYLCAHSSGANVLTFGAGSRLTVL.

CDR3 DNA: TGTGCCAGCAGCCCGGGCGGGCTAGCGGGAGACGACGAGCAGTACTTC. This gives the protein CASSPGGLAGDDEQYF. The V and J genes are TRBV5-4 and TRBJ2-7, with 10 bases aligning to TRBD2. From germline, CDR1 is SGHNT and CDR2 YYREEE (reference sequence). The length of the CDR3 is 16 residues. The trim removed 4 bases at V and 5 bases at J, leaving 12 bases unmatched.

V and J are TRBV28 and TRBJ2-1; TRBD1 matches at 10 bases. The V gene's germline CDR1 is MDHEN and CDR2 SYDVKM. The ends lost 5 bases at V and 5 bases at J; junction bases unmatched: 6. The length of the CDR3 is 15 residues. The DNA of the CDR3 is TGTGCCAGCAGTACCTCGGGACAGGGGAACAATGAGCAGTTCTTC. It yields the protein CASSTSGQGNNEQFF.

The V and J genes are TRBV5-4 and TRBJ2-2; D might be TRBD2 (6 bases). V dropped 1 base and J dropped 2 bases, with 9 bases sitting between them. Germline V lookup: CDR1 SGHNT, CDR2 YYREEE (reference sequence). The CDR3 is made up of 15 amino acids. This chain's CDR3 is CASSLPGLNTGELFF. The CDR3 region has the DNA TGTGCCAGCAGCTTGCCGGGACTCAACACCGGGGAGCTGTTTTTT.

V is TRBV5-4 and J is TRBJ2-7; 11 bases fit TRBD1. The junction had 9 bases not matched to a gene; V was cut back by 6 bases and J by 7 bases. The CDR3 is made up of 14 amino acids. The germline V gene encodes CDR1 SGHNT and CDR2 YYREEE (reference sequence). CDR3 sequence reads: CASKIGQGAEEQYF. In DNA form, the CDR3 reads TGTGCCAGCAAGATCGGACAGGGGGCTGAAGAGCAGTACTTC. Full variable domain (missing parts from reference TRBV5-4 and TRBJ2-7): ETGVTQSPTHLIKTRGQQVTLRCSSQSGHNTVSWYQQALGQGPQFIFQYYREEENGRGNFPPRFSGLQFPNYSSELNVNALELDDSALYLCASKIGQGAEEQYFGPGTRLTVT.

V gene TRBV2 combines with J gene TRBJ1-5, with 9 positions matching TRBD1. The germline V gene has CDR1 SNHLY and CDR2 FYNNEI. Trimming removed 6 bases from V and 0 bases from J; junction bases left unmatched: 3. The CDR3 extends over 15 amino acids. The CDR3 loop is CASSATGGSNQPQHF. CDR3 nucleotides: TGTGCCAGCAGCGCGACAGGGGGTAGCAATCAGCCCCAGCATTTT.

In its sample, this clone was seen once. This chain connects TRBV6-5 to TRBJ1-5, with no clear D. This CDR3 has 15 residues. Germline CDR1 MNHEY, CDR2 SVGAGI. Trimming shortened V by 6 bases and J by 0 bases, and 12 bases separated the two germline ends. The CDR3 is CASSRTVNSNQPQHF. The CDR3 region has the DNA TGTGCCAGCAGCCGTACAGTTAATAGCAATCAGCCCCAGCATTTT.

V and J are TRBV6-6 and TRBJ1-5, with D uncertain. CDR3 length equals 14 residues. In germline, CDR1 is MNHNY, CDR2 SVGAGI (reference sequence). V was pared by 0 bases and J by 9 bases, with 12 bases between. The CDR3 loop reads CASSYSRIEWPQHF. The CDR3 region has the DNA TGTGCCAGCAGTTACTCGAGGATTGAATGGCCCCAGCATTTT.

The chain uses TRBV10-2 and TRBJ2-2, with D unresolved. Germline V CDR1 and CDR2: WSHSY, SAAADI. The CDR3 totals 14 residues. V lost 8 bases to trimming and J lost 1 base, with 11 bases between them. The CDR3 nucleotides read TGCGCCAGCCGGCAGGTCAGGAACACCGGGGAGCTGTTTTTT. Translated, it gives CASRQVRNTGELFF.

The J gene is TRBJ2-1, the V gene TRBV7-2; D is unclear. The CDR3 covers 11 residues. Germline V CDR1 and CDR2: SGHTA, FQGNSA. Trimming removed 0 bases at V and 9 bases at J, with 3 bases between. In DNA, the CDR3 is TGTGCCAGCAGCTTAGCCGGTGAGCAGTTCTTC. This gives the protein CASSLAGEQFF.

The rearrangement uses TRBV7-6 and TRBJ2-7; TRBD1 matches at 10 bases. Trimming at V came to 5 bases and at J to 2 bases, leaving 9 bases not matched to a gene. CDR3 length: 16 residues. Germline CDR1 reads SGHVS; CDR2 reads FNYEAQ. CDR3 in amino acids: CASSPLGQGVAYEQYF. CDR3 nucleotide sequence: TGTGCCAGCAGCCCGCTAGGACAGGGGGTTGCCTACGAGCAGTACTTC.

This chain links TRBV4-1 with TRBJ2-7; D is ambiguous. V was shortened by 4 bases and J by 4 bases, with 20 bases between the two germline ends. Germline V gene data show CDR1 as MGHRA and CDR2 as YSYEKL. This CDR3 is built from 16 residues. CDR3 region: CASSPHMASLGYEQYF. In DNA, the CDR3 is TGCGCCAGCAGCCCCCACATGGCCAGCCTAGGTTACGAGCAGTACTTC.

J is TRBJ2-7 and V is TRBV7-6; the match to TRBD1 covers 8 bases. With V trimmed by 0 bases and J by 0 bases, 4 bases remained unmatched. Germline assignment: CDR1 SGHVS and CDR2 FNYEAQ. CDR3 length: 16 amino acids. DNA of the CDR3: TGTGCCAGCAGCTTAGCGTCCGGGACAGGCTCCTACGAGCAGTACTTC. Its translation is CASSLASGTGSYEQYF.

The chain combines TRBV7-2 with TRBJ2-7; TRBD2 aligns across 9 bases. J was trimmed by 2 bases and V by 10 bases; bases with no gene match: 6. Looked up from germline, CDR1 is SGHTA and CDR2 is FQGNSA. The CDR3 is made up of 13 amino acids. CDR3 sequence: CAILGGGAYEQYF. The CDR3 coding sequence is TGTGCCATACTAGGCGGGGGGGCCTACGAGCAGTACTTC.

The CDR3 reads CASRLQGFEQYF. CDR3 coding DNA: TGTGCCAGCAGGCTACAGGGTTTCGAGCAGTACTTC. This chain joins TRBV2 and TRBJ2-7, with TRBD1 as a possible D gene (6 bases). Germline CDR1 reads SNHLY; CDR2 reads FYNNEI. Trimming took off 6 bases at V and 6 bases at J, with 12 bases between the two ends. The CDR3 is made up of 12 amino acids.

The V gene is TRBV9, the J gene TRBJ2-7; 8 nucleotides line up with TRBD1. This CDR3 comprises 14 residues. CDR1 and CDR2 from the germline V gene are SGDLS and YYNGEE. V gave up 1 base and J gave up 2 bases; unmatched junction bases: 2. The DNA for the CDR3 is TGTGCCAGCAGCGTACAGGACAGGGCCTACGAGCAGTACTTC. Protein: CASSVQDRAYEQYF.

J is TRBJ2-1 and V is TRBV29-1; 10 nucleotides line up with TRBD2. Germline V gene data show CDR1 as SQVTM and CDR2 as ANQGSEA. V gave up 4 bases and J gave up 10 bases; unmatched junction bases: 7. The CDR3 consists of 13 residues. For the CDR3, the DNA is TGCAGCGTTGGAGCGGGAGGGAATAGGGAGCAGTTCTTC. Amino acid sequence: CSVGAGGNREQFF.

This chain uses TRBV29-1 with TRBJ2-1; 7 bases are a match to TRBD2. V dropped 0 bases and J dropped 8; count of bases not matched to a gene: 10. The CDR3 is made up of 15 amino acids. The V gene's germline CDR1 is SQVTM and CDR2 ANQGSEA. This CDR3 is CSVEDQGKRDYEQFF. The CDR3 nucleotides read TGCAGCGTTGAAGATCAGGGAAAGCGGGACTATGAGCAGTTCTTC.

V gene TRBV12-5 combines with J gene TRBJ2-7, with 7 bases matching TRBD1. Trimming cost V 1 base and J 0 bases; bases outside gene matches: 6. Germline V lookup: CDR1 LGHNT, CDR2 FRNRAP. This CDR3 comprises 16 residues. CDR3: CASGLAAGTASYEQYF. In nucleotides, the CDR3 is TGTGCTAGTGGTTTGGCCGCCGGGACAGCCTCCTACGAGCAGTACTTC.

The chain carries TRBV5-1 and TRBJ2-4; maybe TRBD2 (5 bases). V shed 0 bases and J shed 1 base, with 11 bases lying between them. Germline V gene data show CDR1 as SGHRS and CDR2 as YFSETQ. This CDR3 is 16 amino acids long. CDR3 sequence reads: CASSLALDGAKNIQYF. The CDR3 DNA sequence: TGCGCCAGCAGCTTGGCACTAGATGGGGCCAAAAACATTCAGTACTTC.